The rows below give T cell receptor beta chains drawn from one sample of a study of blood T cell repertoires in COVID-19. Libraries were prepared by immunoSEQ multiplex PCR; TCRdb keeps only in-frame clonotypes and omits some of them. The sample lists nearly 95,000 clones, just under 80% occurring once. The sequencing input was peripheral blood. These receptors were collected from a human donor in a cohort sampled during active COVID-19. Each CDR3 is given with its conserved first and last residue.

J: TRBJ1-1; V: TRBV28; CDR3: CASSFGGLYTEAFF
J: TRBJ1-2; V: TRBV5-6; CDR3: CASRPHGTVSDYGYTF
J: TRBJ2-7; V: TRBV28; CDR3: CASSSYTWGLAGDYEQYF
J: TRBJ2-3; V: TRBV5-4; CDR3: CASSLRVAGGRDTQYF
J: TRBJ2-3; V: TRBV27; CDR3: CASSQPGQGPTTDTQYF
J: TRBJ1-2; V: TRBV28; CDR3: CASRGDRVHGYTF
J: TRBJ2-7; V: TRBV5-1; CDR3: CASSGGRTLSYEQYF
J: TRBJ2-1; V: TRBV5-6; CDR3: CASSPATQGFRGNEQFF
J: TRBJ2-1; V: TRBV30; CDR3: CAWSTRLAGGRNEQFF
J: TRBJ1-2; V: TRBV19; CDR3: CASSNRDRYGYTF
J: TRBJ1-5; V: TRBV7-8; CDR3: CASSLGTTGKARHF
J: TRBJ1-2; V: TRBV27; CDR3: CASSLSRSNGYTF
J: TRBJ2-1; V: TRBV19; CDR3: CASSIVLALNNEQFF
J: TRBJ1-1; V: TRBV5-1; CDR3: CASSPGQGERANTEAFF
J: TRBJ2-3; V: TRBV5-1; CDR3: CASSTGTGGWTDTQYF
J: TRBJ2-2; V: TRBV5-1; CDR3: CASSPARDRNTGELFF
J: TRBJ2-1; V: TRBV7-9; CDR3: CASSAGQINLF
J: TRBJ2-3; V: TRBV5-1; CDR3: CASSLGGGGTDTQYF
J: TRBJ2-5; V: TRBV5-1; CDR3: CASSPGTGVVETQYF
J: TRBJ2-1; V: TRBV9; CDR3: CASSVTSSGLNEQFF
J: TRBJ1-4; V: TRBV2; CDR3: CASSPNEGPNEKLFF
J: TRBJ1-1; V: TRBV28; CDR3: CATNPTGGYTEAFF
J: TRBJ1-1; V: TRBV6-5; CDR3: CASMLGQTPTEAFF
J: TRBJ2-3; V: TRBV4-1; CDR3: CASSQDSGLAGGPDTQYF
J: TRBJ2-2; V: TRBV5-1; CDR3: CASSLGDRVRTGELFF
J: TRBJ1-2; V: TRBV28; CDR3: CASSLGTGGDYGYTF
J: TRBJ1-1; V: TRBV2; CDR3: CASSSTGRPEAFF
J: TRBJ1-4; V: TRBV19; CDR3: CATSRGSDEKLFF
J: TRBJ2-5; V: TRBV5-1; CDR3: CASSLRVGQPPETQYF
J: TRBJ2-7; V: TRBV11-2; CDR3: CASSLATSGRTYEQYF
J: TRBJ1-1; V: TRBV3-1/TRBV3-2; CDR3: CASSRGQGVGTEAFF
J: TRBJ1-6; V: TRBV18; CDR3: CASSPQGSNSPLHF
J: TRBJ2-3; V: TRBV9; CDR3: CASSLGLAGHTDTQYF
J: TRBJ2-7; V: TRBV11-2; CDR3: CASSSSYEQYF
J: TRBJ1-2; V: TRBV28; CDR3: CASSLSGNYGYTF
J: TRBJ1-1; V: TRBV7-9; CDR3: CASQAGVGTEAFF